This T cell receptor (beta chain) is from a study of monozygotic twins with inflammatory bowel disease. Points from the study as a whole: IBD patients had lower TCRbeta diversity (inverse Simpson) than healthy co-twins. Fewer shared clonotypes with others were found in IBD patients than in healthy twins, especially with disease activity.

In the case of this clonotype: Its antigen is unidentified.

TCRdb processed the 5' RACE reads again and assigns one entry to each CDR3 protein, with no DNA. The table for this sample gives nearly 450,000 distinct CDR3 sequences. Germline assignment: CDR1 SGHTA and CDR2 FQGNSA. There are 15 residues in the CDR3. The V call is TRBV7-2, the J call TRBJ2-5; TCRdb's D call of TRBD2 is untestable without DNA. Input material: blood. This TCR was recovered from a human donor with ulcerative colitis or Crohn's disease, or a healthy co-twin of an affected twin (not recorded which). This chain's CDR3 is CASSGPTGRQETQYF.